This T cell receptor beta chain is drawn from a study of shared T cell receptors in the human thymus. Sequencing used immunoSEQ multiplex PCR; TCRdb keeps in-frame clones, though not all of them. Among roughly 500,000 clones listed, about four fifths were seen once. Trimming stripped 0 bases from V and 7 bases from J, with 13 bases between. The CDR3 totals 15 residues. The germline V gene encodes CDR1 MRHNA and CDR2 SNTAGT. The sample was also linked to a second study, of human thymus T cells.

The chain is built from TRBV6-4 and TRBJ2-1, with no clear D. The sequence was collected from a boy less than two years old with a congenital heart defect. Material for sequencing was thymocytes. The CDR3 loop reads CASSDSDSPPNEQFF. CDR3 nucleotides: TGTGCCAGCAGTGACTCTGACTCCCCCCCTAATGAGCAGTTCTTC.